Listed below are T cell receptor beta chains from one sample, sequenced in a study of blood T cell repertoires in COVID-19. Clones were read by immunoSEQ multiplex PCR, and TCRdb kept only the in-frame ones, dropping some. Of roughly 130,000 clones in the sample, 84% are singletons; the top ten hold about 12%. What was sequenced was peripheral blood. These receptors originate from a woman in her thirties who had recovered from COVID-19. Both conserved end residues are part of each CDR3. Fields, in order: clone size, V gene, J gene, D gene, CDR3 DNA, CDR3 protein. A D gene is named only where the DNA matches it firmly. Size is stated for part of the rows, as once, few or many counts, or as a class when the clone is expanded.

clone_size: NA
v_call: TRBV4-1
j_call: TRBJ1-2
d_call: NA
cdr3_nt: TGCGCCAGCAGCCAAGGTCAGGGAGGCTATGGCTACACCTTC
cdr3_aa: CASSQGQGGYGYTF

clone_size: NA
v_call: TRBV6-2/TRBV6-3
j_call: TRBJ1-2
d_call: NA
cdr3_nt: TGTGCCAGCAGTTACCCAGGGGACTATGGCTACACCTTC
cdr3_aa: CASSYPGDYGYTF

clone_size: NA
v_call: TRBV2
j_call: TRBJ2-7
d_call: TRBD1
cdr3_nt: TGTGCCAGCAGTGAACAGGGGGCCCTCTACGAGCAGTACTTC
cdr3_aa: CASSEQGALYEQYF

clone_size: once
v_call: TRBV6-5
j_call: TRBJ2-5
d_call: TRBD2
cdr3_nt: TGTGCCAGCAGTTACCCCCCGGCTAGCGGCCAAGAGACCCAGTACTTC
cdr3_aa: CASSYPPASGQETQYF

clone_size: NA
v_call: TRBV5-1
j_call: TRBJ2-6
d_call: NA
cdr3_nt: TGCGCCAGCAGCCCCGGTCCGGGGGGGGCCAACGTCCTGACTTTC
cdr3_aa: CASSPGPGGANVLTF

clone_size: NA
v_call: TRBV5-1
j_call: TRBJ2-5
d_call: NA
cdr3_nt: TGCGCCAGCAGCAACGGGGGGCAGCAAGAGACCCAGTACTTC
cdr3_aa: CASSNGGQQETQYF

clone_size: NA
v_call: TRBV9
j_call: TRBJ2-3
d_call: TRBD2
cdr3_nt: TGTGCCAGCAGCGTAGAGGGACTAGGGGAGCTGTATTTT
cdr3_aa: CASSVEGLGELYF

clone_size: NA
v_call: TRBV27
j_call: TRBJ2-3
d_call: NA
cdr3_nt: TGTGCCAGCAGGGACCAAGGGGGTGACACAGATACGCAGTATTTT
cdr3_aa: CASRDQGGDTDTQYF

clone_size: NA
v_call: TRBV11-3
j_call: TRBJ2-5
d_call: NA
cdr3_nt: TGTGCCAGCAGCTTAGGAGGCCAGGGAGAGACCCAGTACTTC
cdr3_aa: CASSLGGQGETQYF

clone_size: NA
v_call: TRBV7-9
j_call: TRBJ1-2
d_call: NA
cdr3_nt: TGTGCCAGCAGCCCGAAATCGGCGGGGGTAGGTGGCTACACCTTC
cdr3_aa: CASSPKSAGVGGYTF

clone_size: few
v_call: TRBV6-1
j_call: TRBJ1-2
d_call: TRBD1
cdr3_nt: TGTGCCAGCAGTGAAAGGACAGGGGGCATCTATGGCTACACCTTC
cdr3_aa: CASSERTGGIYGYTF

clone_size: NA
v_call: TRBV18
j_call: TRBJ1-6
d_call: NA
cdr3_nt: TGTGCCAGCTCACCACTGGCCGTGAATTCACCCCTCCACTTT
cdr3_aa: CASSPLAVNSPLHF